This passage covers 26 T cell receptor beta chains from one sample sequenced in a study of blood T cell repertoires in COVID-19. Libraries were prepared by immunoSEQ multiplex PCR; TCRdb keeps only in-frame clonotypes and omits some of them. This repertoire shows roughly 290,000 clones, 70% to 90% found once; its top ten account for around 4%. The sample was peripheral blood. The receptors come from a woman aged 50 to 60 with active or convalescent COVID-19.

V is TRBV7-3 and J is TRBJ2-1, with TRBD2 identical over 8 bases. Per germline, CDR1 SGHTA and CDR2 FQGTGA. This CDR3 region has 15 residues. V shed 5 bases, J shed 1 base, and the junction held 4 bases outside the gene matches. The CDR3 spells CASSRGLGSYNEQFF. CDR3 DNA: TGTGCCAGCAGCCGGGGACTAGGGTCCTACAATGAGCAGTTCTTC.

The J gene is TRBJ1-1, the V gene TRBV5-8; D unresolved. Between the trimmed V and J ends, which lost 0 bases and 11 bases, there was a span of 8 bases. The CDR3 sequence is 11 residues long. Germline CDR1 SGHTS, CDR2 YDEGEE. The CDR3 protein is CASSLVLGAFF. The CDR3 DNA follows: TGTGCCAGCAGCTTGGTTCTGGGCGCTTTCTTT.

The gene calls are TRBV3-1 (or the pseudogene TRBV3-2) and TRBJ1-2, with a weak D call TRBD1 (6 bases). Germline V gene data show CDR1 as LGHDT and CDR2 as YNNKEL (reference sequence). The V end lost 2 bases, the J end lost 5 bases, and 12 bases lay between the germline ends. The CDR3 loop spans 14 amino acids. The CDR3 DNA reads as TGTGCCAGCAGCCAAAGGACAGCATCTTATGGCTACACCTTC. Encoded protein: CASSQRTASYGYTF.

The chain recombines TRBV18 with TRBJ2-1; 15 bases are a match to TRBD2. The germline CDR1 and CDR2 sequences are KGHSH and LQKENI. The CDR3 extends over 18 amino acids. V gave up 0 bases and J gave up 8 bases; unmatched junction bases: 8. The CDR3 nucleotides read TGTGCCAGCTCACCACCGCGGGGACTAGCGGGAGGTAAATATGAGCAGTTCTTC. The encoded protein is CASSPPRGLAGGKYEQFF. Using reference TRBV18 and TRBJ2-1 for the parts outside the CDR3, the full variable domain is NAGVMQNPRHLVRRRGQEARLRCSPMKGHSHVYWYRQLPEEGLKFMVYLQKENIIDESGMPKERFSAEFPKEGPSILRIQQVVRGDSAAYFCASSPPRGLAGGKYEQFFGPGTRLTVL.

V gene TRBV6-5 combines with J gene TRBJ2-4; 7 bases agree with TRBD1. Germline CDR1 MNHEY, CDR2 SVGAGI. V shed 6 bases, J shed 10 bases, and the junction held 9 bases outside the gene matches. The CDR3 totals 13 residues. The CDR3 region has the DNA TGTGCCAGCAGCGGGACAGACCTCGGTATTCAGTACTTC. Amino acid sequence: CASSGTDLGIQYF.

The V and J genes are TRBV10-3 and TRBJ2-1, with D tentatively TRBD2 (5 bases). V dropped 5 bases and J dropped 0 bases, with 23 bases sitting between them. Germline CDR1 ENHRY, CDR2 SYGVKD. The CDR3 contains 19 residues. The chain's CDR3 is CAISRITGSRAASYNEQFF. The CDR3 bases are TGTGCCATCAGTAGGATAACTGGGAGTAGGGCGGCCTCCTACAATGAGCAGTTCTTC.

The chain recombines TRBV2 with TRBJ1-5; 7 positions match TRBD1. CDR3 length: 16 amino acids. Germline loops: CDR1 SNHLY, CDR2 FYNNEI. Germline trimming cut 5 bases from V and 5 bases from J; bases unmatched to any gene: 12. CDR3 residues: CASSFTGFQGDQPQHF. As DNA, the CDR3 is TGTGCCAGCAGTTTCACAGGGTTCCAGGGGGATCAGCCCCAGCATTTT.

This clone was recorded only once. The chain is built from TRBV6-5 and TRBJ1-5, with 9 bases fitting TRBD1. J was trimmed by 6 bases and V by 6 bases; bases with no gene match: 9. The CDR3 length is 15 residues. CDR1 and CDR2 (germline): MNHEY, SVGAGI. CDR3 DNA: TGTGCCAGCAGCGGAACAGGGGGCAGAGGTCAGCCCCAGCATTTT. Translated, it gives CASSGTGGRGQPQHF.

CDR3 residues: CASSPGQGTGPQHF. In DNA, the CDR3 is TGTGCCAGCTCACCAGGACAGGGGACGGGGCCCCAGCATTTT. The rearrangement links TRBV18 to TRBJ1-5, with TRBD1 matching over 9 bases. V was pared by 2 bases and J by 9 bases, with 5 bases of the junction left unmatched. The germline gives CDR1 KGHSH, CDR2 LQKENI. The CDR3 extends over 14 amino acids. Full variable domain (missing parts from reference TRBV18 and TRBJ1-5): NAGVMQNPRHLVRRRGQEARLRCSPMKGHSHVYWYRQLPEEGLKFMVYLQKENIIDESGMPKERFSAEFPKEGPSILRIQQVVRGDSAAYFCASSPGQGTGPQHFGDGTRLSIL.

V gene TRBV7-9 combines with J gene TRBJ2-7, with unresolved D. The V gene lost 0 bases and the J gene lost 3 bases, with 6 bases spanning the gap. The CDR3 consists of 13 residues. Germline CDR1 reads SEHNR; CDR2 reads FQNEAQ (reference sequence). CDR3 region: CASSLAQNYEQYF. CDR3 bases: TGTGCCAGCAGCTTAGCACAAAACTACGAGCAGTACTTC.

This sequence joins TRBV6-5 and TRBJ2-1; 13 nucleotides agree with TRBD2. This CDR3 contains 15 residues. The germline gives CDR1 MNHEY, CDR2 SVGAGI. V dropped 5 bases and J dropped 8; count of bases not matched to a gene: 6. The CDR3 is CASSPRLAGGHEQFF. The DNA of the CDR3 is TGTGCCAGCAGTCCCCGACTAGCGGGAGGCCATGAGCAGTTCTTC.

This chain connects TRBV6-5 to TRBJ2-3, with D maybe TRBD2 (5 bases). V was trimmed by 7 bases and J by 1 base, leaving 15 bases between them. This CDR3 spans 15 amino acids. Germline CDR1 is MNHEY and CDR2 is SVGAGI. The CDR3: CASKGLRRGTDTQYF. The CDR3 DNA reads as TGTGCCAGCAAAGGCCTAAGGCGGGGCACAGATACGCAGTATTTT.

This rearrangement joins TRBV11-2 to TRBJ2-3, with D hard to call. The germline V gene encodes CDR1 SGHAT and CDR2 FQNNGV. The CDR3 is 14 residues long. V dropped 5 bases and J dropped 5 bases, with 14 bases sitting between them. CDR3 residues: CASSPTRRGDTQYF. The CDR3 DNA reads as TGTGCCAGCAGCCCTACCCGTAGAGGAGATACGCAGTATTTT.

This chain links TRBV6-5 with TRBJ2-1; TRBD2 aligns across 12 bases. From germline, CDR1 is MNHEY and CDR2 SVGAGI. V trimming: 6 bases; J trimming: 8 bases; junction bases outside the gene matches: 2. This CDR3 region has 13 residues. CDR3 nucleotides: TGTGCCAGCAGGACTAGCGGGAGATATGAGCAGTTCTTC. This encodes CASRTSGRYEQFF.

A word on this clone: In the same sample, other DNA sequences code for this CDR3. This rearrangement joins TRBV28 to TRBJ2-7; D not resolved. Germline lookup yields CDR1 MDHEN and CDR2 SYDVKM. The CDR3 is made up of 13 amino acids. The V end lost 2 bases, the J end lost 1 base, and 6 bases lay between the germline ends. In DNA, the CDR3 is TGTGCCAGCAGTTTAACCGGGTCCTACGAGCAGTACTTC. Residues: CASSLTGSYEQYF.

The chain uses TRBV15 and TRBJ2-7; D ambiguous. Germline-derived CDR1 and CDR2 are LNHNV and YYDKDF (reference sequence). Between the trimmed V and J ends, which lost 0 bases and 2 bases, there was a span of 11 bases. There are 15 residues in the CDR3. As DNA, the CDR3 is TGTGCCACCAGCAGAGATAGAACAGACGCCTACGAGCAGTACTTC. It encodes CATSRDRTDAYEQYF.

The chain joins TRBV12-3 or TRBV12-4 to TRBJ1-1; D call uncertain. V was trimmed by 7 bases and J by 5 bases, leaving 14 bases between them. CDR3 length: 13 amino acids. The CDR3 sequence is CASTIKAGTEAFF. CDR3 bases: TGTGCCAGCACCATTAAGGCCGGGACTGAAGCTTTCTTT.

The chain couples TRBV4-2 to TRBJ1-2; tentative D call: TRBD1 (6 bases). The CDR3 runs 13 residues. Germline lookup yields CDR1 LGHNA and CDR2 YNFKEQ. Deletions cut 0 bases from V and 8 bases from J, with 10 bases between. In DNA, the CDR3 is TGTGCCAGCAGCCAAGATAGGGGACACGGCTACACCTTC. Translated, it gives CASSQDRGHGYTF.

In this sample, this clone turned up many times. The chain recombines TRBV7-9 with TRBJ1-1; D is possibly TRBD1 (5 bases). The CDR3 is 17 amino acids. Trimming took 5 bases from V and 1 from J, leaving 20 bases between them. Germline lookup yields CDR1 SEHNR and CDR2 FQNEAQ (reference sequence). The CDR3 loop is CASSHARARQRNTEAFF. CDR3 nucleotide sequence: TGTGCCAGCAGCCACGCTCGGGCGCGACAGAGGAACACTGAAGCTTTCTTT.

This clone was counted once. The rearrangement links TRBV28 to TRBJ1-2, with TRBD1 matching 8 bases. The CDR3 length is 14 residues. Germline CDR1 MDHEN, CDR2 SYDVKM. The junction had 10 bases not matched to a gene; V was cut back by 7 bases and J by 6 bases. The CDR3 DNA reads TGTGCCAGCACCCCTGGGGACAGGCTTAATGGCTACACCTTC. Protein sequence: CASTPGDRLNGYTF.

The CDR3 bases are TGTGCCAGCAGCCAGGACAGGGGGTCCTACGAGCAGTACTTC. This sequence encodes CASSQDRGSYEQYF. The chain is built from TRBV6-2 or TRBV6-3 and TRBJ2-7; 10 bases line up with TRBD1. The ends lost 6 bases at V and 1 base at J; junction bases unmatched: 3. The CDR3 sequence is 14 residues long. Germline-derived CDR1 and CDR2 are MNHEY and SVGEGT.

This clone occurred a few times. The gene calls are TRBV5-6 and TRBJ2-7; the D gene is possibly TRBD2 (5 bases). This CDR3 is built from 15 residues. Trimming pared 1 base from V and 2 bases from J, leaving 13 bases between. Germline CDR1 is SGHDT and CDR2 is YYEEEE. This chain's CDR3 is CASSLRRRLTYEQYF. The CDR3 nucleotides are TGTGCCAGCAGCTTGCGGCGGAGACTAACCTACGAGCAGTACTTC.

This sequence joins TRBV7-8 and TRBJ2-7; D is possibly TRBD2 (6 bases). The ends were cut back, 5 bases at V and 3 bases at J, with 11 bases in the middle. The CDR3 contains 13 residues. Germline values: CDR1 SGHVS, CDR2 FQNEAQ. CDR3 sequence (DNA): TGTGCCAGCAGCGCCCCGGGGGTCTACGAGCAGTACTTC. Amino acid sequence: CASSAPGVYEQYF.

This chain joins TRBV3-1 (or the pseudogene TRBV3-2) and TRBJ2-3; the D gene is possibly TRBD2 (5 bases). V lost 1 base, J lost 0 bases, and 11 bases lay in between. The CDR3 spans 16 residues. The germline V gene has CDR1 LGHDT and CDR2 YNNKEL (reference sequence). The CDR3: CASSQAERSSTDTQYF. The CDR3 nucleotides read TGTGCCAGCAGCCAAGCGGAGCGGTCTAGCACAGATACGCAGTATTTT.

The chain links TRBV5-5 to TRBJ1-1, with 9 positions matching TRBD1. The CDR3 sequence is 16 residues long. Looked up from germline, CDR1 is SGHKS and CDR2 is YYEKEE (reference sequence). J was trimmed by 5 bases and V by 0 bases; bases with no gene match: 8. CDR3 nucleotides: TGTGCCAGCAGCTTGGTCTGGACAGGGGAGGGGACTGAAGCTTTCTTT. Protein sequence: CASSLVWTGEGTEAFF.

The gene calls are TRBV28 and TRBJ1-1, with 7 bases fitting TRBD1. V was clipped by 6 bases and J by 7 bases; unmatched bases: 11. Germline V gene data show CDR1 as MDHEN and CDR2 as SYDVKM. This CDR3 is 14 amino acids long. Here the CDR3 DNA reads TGTGCCAGCAGCCGGGACAGCCCCGGGGGTGAAGCTTTCTTT. Translation: CASSRDSPGGEAFF.